The 26 T cell receptor beta chains reported below all come from one sample, sequenced in a study of cytomegalovirus exposure and HLA in healthy donors (dated by TCRdb to about 2017). Receptor amplification or capture employed the immunoSEQ multiplex PCR assay. For the multiplex PCR, a mixture combining 60 forward primers for TCR Vbeta segments and 13 reverse primers for TCR Jbeta segments was used. TCRdb retrieved this table from immuneACCESS and kept in-frame rearrangements only. Not all clones are present; in checked studies, unresolved V genes account for under half, and no reason is known for the remainder. The sample data list 120,000 or so clones, and around three quarters of these were observed just once. The ten largest clonotypes hold about 3% of the sample. Sequencing was done on a sample of PBMCs. These receptors came from a woman aged 35 to 49 in good health and CMV-seropositive.

The V and J genes are TRBV10-3 and TRBJ1-6; 7 bases match TRBD1. Germline V gene data show CDR1 as ENHRY and CDR2 as SYGVKD. The trim removed 5 bases at V and 6 bases at J, leaving 4 bases unmatched. This CDR3 comprises 14 residues. CDR3 nucleotide sequence: TGTGCCATCAGTCCGGGACAGCCTAATTCACCCCTCCACTTT. Translation gives CAISPGQPNSPLHF.

The table lists this clone with a few counts. This rearrangement joins TRBV4-1 to TRBJ2-5, with 15 bases fitting TRBD2. Trimming at V came to 1 base and at J to 1 base, leaving 7 bases not matched to a gene. There are 19 residues in the CDR3. Germline CDR1 reads MGHRA; CDR2 reads YSYEKL. The CDR3 bases are TGCGCCAGCAGCCAAGGGATGGGACTAGCGGGAGGAGCCCAAGAGACCCAGTACTTC. Protein sequence: CASSQGMGLAGGAQETQYF.

This chain uses TRBV30 with TRBJ1-5; 10 nucleotides line up with TRBD1. CDR1 and CDR2 (germline): GTSNPN, SVGIG (reference sequence). The CDR3 spans 17 residues. J lost 1 base, V lost 2 bases, and 8 bases had no gene match. CDR3 bases: TGTGCCTGGAGTTCGAACGAGGGACAGGGGAGCAATCAGCCCCAGCATTTT. It encodes CAWSSNEGQGSNQPQHF.

The chain recombines TRBV7-9 with TRBJ2-3; no definite D call. The CDR3 runs to 13 residues. The V gene's germline CDR1 is SEHNR and CDR2 FQNEAQ (reference sequence). V lost 4 bases, J lost 3 bases, and 8 bases lay in between. The CDR3 sequence: CASSSPSTDTQYF. In DNA, the CDR3 is TGTGCCAGCAGCTCCCCGTCTACAGATACGCAGTATTTT.

The chain joins TRBV5-8 to TRBJ1-4; tentatively, D is TRBD1 (5 bases). Trimming stripped 4 bases from V and 4 bases from J, with 14 bases between. The CDR3 covers 15 residues. Germline loops: CDR1 SGHTS, CDR2 YDEGEE. In DNA, the CDR3 is TGTGCCAGCAGCGAGACAGTACAGGATAATGAAAAACTGTTTTTT. This encodes CASSETVQDNEKLFF.

The chain joins TRBV19 to TRBJ1-5; the D is unclear. The length of the CDR3 is 13 residues. The germline V and J ends were trimmed by 11 bases and 7 bases, with 18 bases remaining between them. Germline CDR1 LNHDA, CDR2 SQIVND (reference sequence). The CDR3 loop is CAAWGGAGQPQHF. CDR3 coding DNA: TGTGCCGCCTGGGGAGGCGCTGGCCAGCCCCAGCATTTT.

The rearrangement joins TRBV30 to TRBJ2-1; 12 nucleotides agree with TRBD2. The CDR3 runs to 16 residues. V was clipped by 4 bases and J by 7 bases; unmatched bases: 11. The germline V gene has CDR1 GTSNPN and CDR2 SVGIG (reference sequence). The CDR3 loop reads CAWNSGTSGLTNEQFF. CDR3 nucleotide sequence: TGTGCCTGGAATTCCGGGACTAGCGGGTTGACAAATGAGCAGTTCTTC.

The chain is built from TRBV5-1 and TRBJ2-5, with 8 bases that match TRBD2. Looked up from germline, CDR1 is SGHRS and CDR2 is YFSETQ. Trimming took 1 base from V and 7 from J; bases not matched to a gene: 15. The length of the CDR3 is 17 residues. CDR3 protein: CASSLFLAGGSEGTQYF. The CDR3, as DNA: TGCGCCAGCAGCTTGTTCCTGGCGGGAGGATCCGAGGGGACCCAGTACTTC. Combining the CDR3 with reference TRBV5-1 and TRBJ2-5 gives the whole variable domain KAGVTQTPRYLIKTRGQQVTLSCSPISGHRSVSWYQQTPGQGLQFLFEYFSETQRNKGNFPGRFSGRQFSNSRSEMNVSTLELGDSALYLCASSLFLAGGSEGTQYFGPGTRLLVL.

This chain uses TRBV18 with TRBJ1-2, with D maybe TRBD1 (6 bases). This CDR3 is 14 amino acids long. The V end lost 4 bases, the J end lost 4 bases, and 13 bases lay between the germline ends. Germline V CDR1 and CDR2: KGHSH, LQKENI. The DNA of the CDR3 is TGTGCCAGCTCACAGACAGGAAACTTCTATGGCTACACCTTC. Protein sequence: CASSQTGNFYGYTF.

V gene TRBV6-1 combines with J gene TRBJ2-3; 7 positions match TRBD1. CDR1 and CDR2 from the germline V gene are MNHNS and SASEGT. This CDR3 comprises 15 residues. The trim removed 6 bases at V and 1 base at J, leaving 7 bases unmatched. The CDR3 protein is CASRIGGSGTDTQYF. The CDR3 DNA reads as TGTGCCAGCAGGATAGGGGGCAGTGGCACAGATACGCAGTATTTT.

The V and J genes are TRBV7-2 and TRBJ2-7, with 8 bases fitting TRBD2. The CDR3 length is 15 residues. V gave up 3 bases and J gave up 6 bases; unmatched junction bases: 10. Germline CDR1 reads SGHTA; CDR2 reads FQGNSA. CDR3 nucleotide sequence: TGTGCCAGCAGCTTTACTTCACGGGGACTAGGCGAGCAGTACTTC. It yields the protein CASSFTSRGLGEQYF.

V is TRBV7-9 and J is TRBJ1-5, with D unresolved. This CDR3 region has 16 residues. Germline-derived CDR1 and CDR2 are SEHNR and FQNEAQ (reference sequence). Trimming left V 5 bases short and J 6 bases short, with 20 bases between. CDR3 protein: CASSPSGPAGTQPQHF. The CDR3 region has the DNA TGTGCCAGCAGCCCTTCGGGTCCTGCTGGAACTCAGCCCCAGCATTTT.

The J gene is TRBJ2-4, the V gene TRBV9, with 11 bases fitting TRBD2. V was pared by 0 bases and J by 8 bases, with 4 bases of the junction left unmatched. The CDR3 extends over 15 amino acids. Germline V CDR1 and CDR2: SGDLS, YYNGEE. CDR3 residues: CASSVVGSGGDIQYF. For the CDR3, the DNA is TGTGCCAGCAGCGTAGTAGGTAGCGGGGGGGACATTCAGTACTTC.

This chain joins TRBV11-2 and TRBJ2-3; 7 bases agree with TRBD1. The CDR3 runs to 16 residues. Germline V gene lookup returns CDR1 SGHAT and CDR2 FQNNGV. V gave up 1 base and J gave up 1 base; unmatched junction bases: 5. This CDR3 reads CASSLGPTGGTDTQYF. The CDR3 DNA follows: TGTGCCAGCAGCTTAGGGCCCACAGGGGGCACAGATACGCAGTATTTT.

This chain links TRBV7-2 with TRBJ1-6, with D possibly being TRBD1 (5 bases). V was trimmed by 6 bases and J by 1 base, leaving 10 bases between them. The CDR3 is 15 residues long. Germline CDR1 is SGHTA and CDR2 is FQGNSA. CDR3 region: CASRAQGSYNSPLHF. CDR3 sequence (DNA): TGTGCCAGCAGGGCCCAGGGTTCCTATAATTCACCCCTCCACTTT.

The chain has TRBV13 and TRBJ2-3, with 11 bases identical to TRBD1. CDR3 length: 17 amino acids. Per the germline V gene, CDR1 is PRHDT and CDR2 is FYEKMQ (reference sequence). V lost 2 bases to trimming and J lost 3 bases; unmatched junction nucleotides: 7. The CDR3 DNA sequence: TGTGCCAGCAGCTTACCCGAGGACAGGGGGCAAACAGATACGCAGTATTTT. This sequence encodes CASSLPEDRGQTDTQYF.

V and J are TRBV6-4 and TRBJ1-6; 8 nucleotides line up with TRBD1. Germline-derived CDR1 and CDR2 are MRHNA and SNTAGT. V lost 8 bases to trimming and J lost 7 bases; unmatched junction nucleotides: 7. The CDR3 contains 14 residues. CDR3 sequence: CASGAGQDNSPLHF. The CDR3 DNA reads TGTGCCAGCGGGGCGGGACAGGACAATTCACCCCTCCACTTT.

The CDR3 DNA is TGCGCCAGCAGCTTGGCGGTAGCAGCTTACCAAGAGACCCAGTACTTC. Its protein product is CASSLAVAAYQETQYF. The chain joins TRBV5-1 to TRBJ2-5; D gene uncertain. The CDR3 sequence is 16 residues long. Trimming took 0 bases from V and 0 from J, leaving 12 bases between them. The germline CDR1 and CDR2 sequences are SGHRS and YFSETQ.

This clone has just one count. V gene TRBV29-1 combines with J gene TRBJ2-1; 8 nucleotides match TRBD1. Germline V gives CDR1 SQVTM, CDR2 ANQGSEA. J gave up 12 bases and V 5 bases, and 6 bases lay outside the gene matches. The CDR3 covers 11 residues. CDR3 DNA: TGCAGCGTTTCCGGACAGGGAAGGCAGTTCTTC. Translating it yields CSVSGQGRQFF.

This clone showed up just a few times. The V and J genes are TRBV5-1 and TRBJ2-2; 9 bases line up with TRBD2. The V and J ends lost 2 bases and 2 bases, in that order; junction bases with no gene match: 1. The CDR3 extends over 15 amino acids. Per the germline V gene, CDR1 is SGHRS and CDR2 is YFSETQ. CDR3 sequence: CASSFSGSNTGELFF. The CDR3, as DNA: TGCGCCAGCAGCTTTAGCGGGAGTAACACCGGGGAGCTGTTTTTT.

This clone came up a few times. The chain couples TRBV19 to TRBJ1-5; no reliable D call. This CDR3 is 14 amino acids long. Looked up from germline, CDR1 is LNHDA and CDR2 is SQIVND (reference sequence). V lost 7 bases and J 2 bases, leaving 12 bases between the germline ends. This chain's CDR3 is CASIGKDRNQPQHF. Here the CDR3 DNA reads TGTGCCAGTATCGGGAAGGATCGCAATCAGCCCCAGCATTTT.

V is TRBV5-8 and J is TRBJ2-7, with TRBD2 identical over 10 bases. The CDR3 covers 14 residues. The V segment lost 4 bases and the J segment 7 bases; nucleotides outside the gene matches: 8. Germline-derived CDR1 and CDR2 are SGHTS and YDEGEE. The CDR3 loop is CASSTSGRVGEQYF. As DNA, the CDR3 is TGTGCCAGCAGCACCAGCGGGAGGGTGGGAGAGCAGTACTTC.

The chain uses TRBV7-2 and TRBJ1-6, with 7 bases aligning to TRBD1. Germline V gives CDR1 SGHTA, CDR2 FQGNSA. This CDR3 has 13 amino acids. The trim removed 7 bases at V and 9 bases at J, leaving 6 bases unmatched. The CDR3 is CASTEQGLSPLHF. The CDR3 DNA follows: TGTGCCAGCACCGAACAGGGGCTTTCACCCCTCCACTTT. The full variable domain, rest sourced from reference TRBV7-2 and TRBJ1-6, is GAGVSQSPSNKVTEKGKDVELRCDPISGHTALYWYRQSLGQGLEFLIYFQGNSAPDKSGLPSDRFSAERTGGSVSTLTIQRTQQEDSAVYLCASTEQGLSPLHFGNGTRLTVT.

This chain joins TRBV4-1 and TRBJ1-6; 8 nucleotides match TRBD1. Germline V gene data show CDR1 as MGHRA and CDR2 as YSYEKL. The V gene end was trimmed by 0 bases and the J gene end by 0 bases; junction bases not matched to a gene: 10. This CDR3 has 20 residues. The CDR3 DNA reads TGCGCCAGCAGCCAAGACCGGGACAGGTCGCCTCGCTCCTATAATTCACCCCTCCACTTT. It encodes CASSQDRDRSPRSYNSPLHF.

V usage is TRBV30 and J usage is TRBJ2-2, with 7 bases aligning to TRBD1. The tail of the sequence fits TRBJ1-3 better, so the J call may be wrong. From germline, CDR1 is GTSNPN and CDR2 SVGIG (reference sequence). The CDR3 contains 17 residues. The CDR3 bases are TGTGCCTGGAGTATCCCGGGACAGAGGAACTCTGGAAACACCATATATTTT. Translated: CAWSIPGQRNSGNTIYF.

The V gene is TRBV6-1, the J gene TRBJ2-7; tentative D call: TRBD1 (5 bases). With 6 bases removed from V and 2 bases from J, the gap between germline ends came to 17 bases. Germline CDR1 MNHNS, CDR2 SASEGT. CDR3 size: 15 residues. The CDR3 is CASRRDRRTTYEQYF. For the CDR3, the DNA is TGTGCCAGCAGGAGAGACAGAAGAACAACCTACGAGCAGTACTTC.